The 5 T cell receptor beta chains given below trace back to one sample, sequenced in a study of cytomegalovirus exposure and HLA in healthy donors (dated by TCRdb to 2015 to 2018). Library preparation used the immunoSEQ multiplex PCR assay. TCRdb took over this immuneACCESS table, retaining in-frame rearrangements with V and J assigned. Such tables are incomplete; in checked studies, under half of the missing clones stem from an unresolved V gene, and the remainder is unexplained. Across this sample there are 200,000 or so clones, with over 65% seen only once. Together, the top ten hold roughly 6% of the sample. Sequencing was done on a sample of PBMCs. These receptors all stem from a woman under 30 in good health and CMV-seronegative.

This chain links TRBV5-6 with TRBJ1-2, with D uncertain. From germline, CDR1 is SGHDT and CDR2 YYEEEE. Trimming stripped 1 base from V and 6 bases from J, with 10 bases between. The length of the CDR3 is 13 residues. The CDR3 loop reads CASSLNRWHGYTF. The CDR3 coding sequence is TGTGCCAGCAGCTTGAACAGATGGCATGGCTACACCTTC. The whole variable domain, filled in from reference TRBV5-6 and TRBJ1-2, reads DAGVTQSPTHLIKTRGQQVTLRCSPKSGHDTVSWYQQALGQGPQFIFQYYEEEERQRGNFPDRFSGHQFPNYSSELNVNALLLGDSALYLCASSLNRWHGYTFGSGTRLTVV.

The CDR3 DNA is TGTGCCAGCAGCTTAGCACGGGAAGCCTACGAGCAGTACTTC. It encodes CASSLAREAYEQYF. The chain carries TRBV7-2 and TRBJ2-7, with TRBD2 as a possible D gene (5 bases). The CDR3 spans 14 residues. Trimming stripped 0 bases from V and 2 bases from J, with 8 bases between. Germline V CDR1 and CDR2: SGHTA, FQGNSA.

J is TRBJ1-4 and V is TRBV5-1, with 11 bases aligning to TRBD1. The CDR3 consists of 14 residues. The V and J ends lost 3 bases and 8 bases, in that order; junction bases with no gene match: 3. CDR1 is SGHRS, CDR2 YFSETQ, per germline. The CDR3 nucleotides read TGCGCCAGCAGCTCCGGGACAGGGGGGGAAAAACTGTTTTTT. Translated: CASSSGTGGEKLFF. Complete variable domain (other parts from reference TRBV5-1 and TRBJ1-4): KAGVTQTPRYLIKTRGQQVTLSCSPISGHRSVSWYQQTPGQGLQFLFEYFSETQRNKGNFPGRFSGRQFSNSRSEMNVSTLELGDSALYLCASSSGTGGEKLFFGSGTQLSVL.

The chain joins TRBV6-4 to TRBJ2-7; D call uncertain. The length of the CDR3 is 9 residues. With 7 bases removed from V and 6 bases from J, the gap between germline ends came to 4 bases. Per germline, CDR1 MRHNA and CDR2 SNTAGT. The CDR3 region is CASTAEQYF. CDR3 DNA sequence: TGTGCCAGCACGGCCGAGCAGTACTTC.

This chain joins TRBV4-1 and TRBJ2-1, with D possibly being TRBD1 (6 bases). The CDR3 spans 12 residues. The V gene lost 4 bases and the J gene lost 9 bases, with 10 bases spanning the gap. Per the germline V gene, CDR1 is MGHRA and CDR2 is YSYEKL. CDR3 loop: CASSPQGTEQFF. DNA for the CDR3: TGCGCCAGCAGCCCGCAGGGGACTGAGCAGTTCTTC.